This T cell receptor beta chain was captured in a study of T cell responses to AZD1222 COVID-19 vaccine. Points from the study as a whole: CD4 TCRs associated with vaccination spanned spike, dominating at 160-218 and 743-854.

Using immunoSEQ multiplex PCR, the repertoire was profiled, and TCRdb retains in-frame clones only, with some absent. The sample has approximately 150,000 clones, 92% seen once. About this clone: The target antigen is unknown.

Germline V lookup: CDR1 LGHDT, CDR2 YNNKEL (reference sequence). The CDR3 sequence is 13 residues long. Trimming shortened V by 4 bases and J by 7 bases, and 13 bases separated the two germline ends. This sequence joins TRBV3-1 (or the pseudogene TRBV3-2) and TRBJ1-2, with TRBD1 as a possible D gene (5 bases). The receptor was derived from an adult in good health. The material was peripheral blood, obtained on day 0 of AZD1222 vaccination. The CDR3 nucleotides read TGTGCCAGCAGCCTAGCTAGGGGACGTGGCTACACCTTC. This sequence encodes CASSLARGRGYTF.